This is a list of T cell receptor beta chains from one sample in a study of OX40 agonist ivuxolimab in advanced cancers. Sequencing used immunoSEQ multiplex PCR; TCRdb keeps in-frame clones, though not all of them. The data show approximately 48,000 clones, roughly 80% seen once. This specimen was CD4+ or CD8+ T cells sorted from blood, taken in a trial of the OX40 agonist ivuxolimab. These TCRs come from an adult with an advanced solid tumor such as melanoma, head and neck, liver or kidney cancer. Both conserved end residues are part of each CDR3. A D gene is named only where the DNA matches it firmly. For some rows the clone size is stated as once, few or many, or as a class when expanded; others skip it.

d_call	v_call	j_call	clone_size	cdr3_aa	cdr3_nt
.	TRBV27	TRBJ2-1	.	CASGAGLYNEQFF	TGTGCCAGCGGGGCAGGTTTATACAATGAGCAGTTCTTC
.	TRBV4-3	TRBJ1-6	.	CASSQDGGGSPLHF	TGCGCCAGCAGCCAAGATGGGGGAGGTTCACCCCTCCACTTT
TRBD1	TRBV7-2	TRBJ1-1	.	CASSRNYRGLLNTEAFF	TGTGCCAGCAGCCGTAACTACAGGGGACTCCTGAACACTGAAGCTTTCTTT
TRBD2	TRBV5-1	TRBJ2-7	.	CASSLATRGLAGGSYEQYF	TGCGCCAGCAGCTTGGCCACCAGGGGCCTAGCGGGAGGCTCCTACGAGCAGTACTTC
.	TRBV27	TRBJ2-1	.	CASSLDRGEQFF	TGTGCCAGCAGTCTAGACAGAGGTGAGCAGTTCTTC
.	TRBV7-2	TRBJ2-1	.	CASSLDGGSYNEQFF	TGTGCCAGCAGCTTGGACGGGGGCTCCTACAATGAGCAGTTCTTC
TRBD1	TRBV6-6	TRBJ1-5	.	CASSERQGWQPQHF	TGTGCCAGCAGTGAGCGACAGGGGTGGCAGCCCCAGCATTTT
TRBD2	TRBV5-1	TRBJ2-5	few	CASSQSTSGGQETQYF	TGCGCCAGCAGCCAGTCGACTAGCGGAGGCCAAGAGACCCAGTACTTC
.	TRBV18	TRBJ2-5	.	CASSPLAGREETQYF	TGTGCCAGCTCACCACTGGCGGGCAGGGAAGAGACCCAGTACTTC
.	TRBV23-1	TRBJ1-5	.	CASSQAGGHSNQPQHF	TGCGCCAGCAGTCAAGCCGGGGGCCATAGCAATCAGCCCCAGCATTTT
TRBD1	TRBV7-3	TRBJ2-6	.	CASSLGTGSGANVLTF	TGTGCCAGCAGCCTCGGGACAGGTTCTGGGGCCAACGTCCTGACTTTC
.	TRBV28	TRBJ1-3	.	CASSPIDQSGNTIYF	TGTGCCAGCAGTCCAATCGACCAGTCCGGAAACACCATATATTTT
.	TRBV11-3	TRBJ2-1	.	CASSLGQGIGEQFF	TGTGCCAGCAGCTTAGGCCAGGGGATAGGGGAGCAGTTCTTC
TRBD1	TRBV19	TRBJ1-2	.	CASSRGTGSNYGYTF	TGTGCCAGTAGTCGAGGGACAGGGTCTAACTATGGCTACACCTTC
.	TRBV19	TRBJ2-7	.	CASSRDRFYEQYF	TGTGCCAGTAGCAGAGACAGGTTCTACGAGCAGTACTTC
TRBD2	TRBV5-1	TRBJ2-3	.	CASSLTSGGADTQYF	TGCGCCAGCAGCTTGACTAGCGGGGGGGCAGATACGCAGTATTTT
.	TRBV15	TRBJ2-2	.	CATSRGPPNTGELFF	TGTGCCACCAGCAGGGGACCACCGAACACCGGGGAGCTGTTTTTT
TRBD1	TRBV7-2	TRBJ1-2	.	CASSWTGGRGYYGYTF	TGTGCCAGCAGCTGGACAGGGGGCAGGGGGTACTATGGCTACACCTTC
TRBD2	TRBV2	TRBJ2-1	.	CASSDPGLDNEQFF	TGTGCCAGCAGTGACCCGGGACTAGACAATGAGCAGTTCTTC
TRBD1	TRBV5-6	TRBJ1-1	.	CASSPGGRTEAFF	TGTGCCAGCAGCCCAGGGGGCAGGACTGAAGCTTTCTTT
.	TRBV5-1	TRBJ1-3	.	CASSLYSGNTIYF	TGCGCCAGCAGCTTGTACTCTGGAAACACCATATATTTT
TRBD1	TRBV6-5	TRBJ1-2	once	CASSYMGQFSNYGYTF	TGTGCCAGCAGTTATATGGGACAGTTCTCTAACTATGGCTACACCTTC
.	TRBV5-5	TRBJ1-1	.	CASSTWSDTEAFF	TGTGCCAGCAGCACATGGTCGGACACTGAAGCTTTCTTT
TRBD1	TRBV6-6	TRBJ1-2	.	CASSTRTGRAYGYTF	TGTGCCAGCAGTACCCGGACAGGGAGGGCCTATGGCTACACCTTC
.	TRBV5-1	TRBJ1-1	.	CASSLSGFGTEAFF	TGCGCCAGCAGCTTGTCCGGGTTTGGAACTGAAGCTTTCTTT
TRBD1	TRBV4-1	TRBJ2-2	.	CASSQVGQGARTGELFF	TGCGCCAGCAGCCAAGTGGGACAGGGGGCTCGTACCGGGGAGCTGTTTTTT
.	TRBV19	TRBJ1-2	.	CASRAGEYGYTF	TGTGCCAGTAGAGCAGGGGAATATGGCTACACCTTC
TRBD2	TRBV5-4	TRBJ2-1	.	CASSPLAGGRMSSEQFF	TGTGCCAGCAGCCCACTAGCGGGGGGGCGGATGTCTAGTGAGCAGTTCTTC
TRBD1	TRBV2	TRBJ2-3	.	CASRQGADTQYF	TGTGCCAGCAGGCAGGGGGCAGATACGCAGTATTTT
TRBD2	TRBV5-1	TRBJ2-2	.	CASSPGTRRAGELFF	TGCGCCAGCAGCCCAGGGACTAGAAGGGCCGGGGAGCTGTTTTTT
TRBD1	TRBV5-5	TRBJ2-7	.	CASRLGQGIYEQYF	TGTGCCAGCAGGCTCGGACAGGGAATCTACGAGCAGTACTTC
.	TRBV14	TRBJ2-2	.	CASSQVWTGELFF	TGTGCCAGCAGCCAAGTTTGGACCGGGGAGCTGTTTTTT
TRBD1	TRBV7-8	TRBJ2-7	few	CASSAGRWTGAAGEYF	TGTGCCAGCAGCGCCGGCCGTTGGACAGGGGCCGCGGGGGAGTACTTC
.	TRBV10-3	TRBJ1-5	few	CAISEGPPGGQPQHF	TGTGCCATCAGTGAAGGGCCCCCTGGGGGTCAGCCCCAGCATTTT
TRBD1	TRBV12-5	TRBJ1-6	.	CASGLVPGRGTNSPLHF	TGTGCTAGTGGTTTGGTACCTGGCAGGGGGACGAATTCACCCCTCCACTTT
.	TRBV7-2	TRBJ1-6	.	CASSLVLGNSPLHF	TGTGCCAGCAGCTTAGTACTGGGAAATTCACCCCTCCACTTT
TRBD1	TRBV4-1	TRBJ1-5	.	CASSQELGRTGGNQPQHF	TGCGCCAGCAGCCAAGAATTGGGACGGACAGGGGGGAATCAGCCCCAGCATTTT
.	TRBV9	TRBJ2-3	.	CASSPLQGTDTQYF	TGTGCCAGCAGCCCTCTTCAGGGCACAGATACGCAGTATTTT